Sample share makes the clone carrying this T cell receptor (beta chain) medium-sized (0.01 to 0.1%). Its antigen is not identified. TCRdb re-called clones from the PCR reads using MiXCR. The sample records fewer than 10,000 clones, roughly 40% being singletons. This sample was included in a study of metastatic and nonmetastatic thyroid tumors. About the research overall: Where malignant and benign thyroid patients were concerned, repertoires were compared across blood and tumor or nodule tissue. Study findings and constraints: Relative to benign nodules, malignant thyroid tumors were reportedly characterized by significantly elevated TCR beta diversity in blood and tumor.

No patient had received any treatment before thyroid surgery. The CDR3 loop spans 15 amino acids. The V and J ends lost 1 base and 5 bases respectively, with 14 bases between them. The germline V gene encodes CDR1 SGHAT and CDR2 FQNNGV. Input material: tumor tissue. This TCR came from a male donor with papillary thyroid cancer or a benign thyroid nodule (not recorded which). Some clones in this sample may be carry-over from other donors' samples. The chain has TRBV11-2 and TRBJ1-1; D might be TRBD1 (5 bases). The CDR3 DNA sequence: TGTGCCAGCAGCTTAGGGGCCCAGGGTGGAACTGAAGCTTTCTTT. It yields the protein CASSLGAQGGTEAFF. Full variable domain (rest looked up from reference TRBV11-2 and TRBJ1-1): EAGVAQSPRYKIIEKRQSVAFWCNPISGHATLYWYQQILGQGPKLLIQFQNNGVVDDSQLPKDRFSAERLKGVDSTLKIQPAKLEDSAVYLCASSLGAQGGTEAFFGQGTRLTVV.